Detailed here is one TCR beta chain. This entry belongs to a study of shared clonotypes between healthy human individuals. In germline, CDR1 is MGHRA, CDR2 YSYEKL. The CDR3 is made up of 16 amino acids. Trimming removed 4 bases at V and 4 bases at J, with 20 bases between. Each cell subset's genomic DNA was divided evenly among several immunoSEQ plates. Libraries were prepared by immunoSEQ multiplex PCR; TCRdb keeps only in-frame clonotypes and omits some of them. The top ten hold 0.36% of the sample, which has about 2.4 million clones, approximately 93% seen once. The sample comprised naive CD4+ T cells from PBMCs. Subset noted: CD45RA+ positively selected. The TCR comes from a man aged 18 to 29 in good health. Some clones in this sample may be carry-over from other donors' samples. The chain joins TRBV4-1 to TRBJ2-7, with a weak D call TRBD1 (6 bases). The CDR3 protein is CASSLVIAGTPYEQYF. The CDR3 bases are TGCGCCAGCAGCCTAGTAATAGCCGGGACACCGTACGAGCAGTACTTC.